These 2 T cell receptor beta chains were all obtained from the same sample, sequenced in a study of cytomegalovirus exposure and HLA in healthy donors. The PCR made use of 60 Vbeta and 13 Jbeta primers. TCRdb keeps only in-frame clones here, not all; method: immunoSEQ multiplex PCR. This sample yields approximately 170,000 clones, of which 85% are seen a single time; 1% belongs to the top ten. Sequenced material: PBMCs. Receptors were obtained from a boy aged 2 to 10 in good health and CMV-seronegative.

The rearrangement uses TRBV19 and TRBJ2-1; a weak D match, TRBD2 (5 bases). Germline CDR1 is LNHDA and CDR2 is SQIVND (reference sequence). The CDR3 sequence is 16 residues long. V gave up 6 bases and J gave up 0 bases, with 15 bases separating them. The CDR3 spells CASRGVGWSSYNEQFF. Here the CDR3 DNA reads TGTGCCAGTAGGGGAGTGGGGTGGAGCTCCTACAATGAGCAGTTCTTC.

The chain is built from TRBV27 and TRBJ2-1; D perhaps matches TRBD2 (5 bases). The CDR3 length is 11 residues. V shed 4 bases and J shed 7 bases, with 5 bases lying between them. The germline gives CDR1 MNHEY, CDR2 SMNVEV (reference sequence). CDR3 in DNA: TGTGCCAGCAGTTCGGGAAATGAGCAGTTCTTC. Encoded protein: CASSSGNEQFF.